This entry features one T cell receptor (beta chain) sequence. Original processing methods: Counts of nucleated cells, estimated from reference gene primer amplification, were obtained. Profiling relied on immunoSEQ multiplex PCR, and the TCRdb table lists in-frame clones only, not all of them. The V and J calls and clone size come from that table; D and trimming were worked out from the DNA. In the table there are about 320,000 clones, more than 90% of which are singletons. This study enrolled people aged 18 to 89 from about 26 US geographic areas. This sample was taken from a study of blood T cell repertoires in COVID-19. This CDR3 has 14 residues. Per the germline V gene, CDR1 is MGHRA and CDR2 is YSYEKL. Trimming stripped 0 bases from V and 4 bases from J, with 8 bases between.

The V gene is TRBV4-1, the J gene TRBJ2-3, with D unclear. The sequencing input was PBMCs or T cells enriched from blood (not recorded which). The source is a man aged 60-69 years who had recovered from COVID-19. CDR3 DNA sequence: TGCGCCAGCAGCCAAGAACACGCATCAGATACGCAGTATTTT. This encodes CASSQEHASDTQYF.